This T cell receptor beta chain was sequenced for a study of T-cell reconstitution after alpha-beta-depleted transplantation in children. Study findings and constraints: Several hundred expanded graft clones reportedly supplied alpha-beta T cells about two months after transplant. Counts and diversity of T cells one year after transplant came mostly from newly produced T cells.

TCRbeta library construction was performed incorporating unique molecular identifiers. TCRdb redid the calling of the PCR reads with MiXCR, one entry per CDR3 protein. The sample contains around 800,000 distinct CDR3 sequences, around 17% of which appear only once. Comments on this clonotype: The target antigen is unknown.

The CDR3 contains 15 residues. Trimming pared 6 bases from V and 1 base from J, leaving 15 bases between. CDR1 and CDR2 (germline): SGHTA, FQGTGA. The sample was PBMCs, mostly from graft donor cells, taken 360 days after TCRalphabeta/CD19-depleted stem cell transplant. V gene TRBV7-3 combines with J gene TRBJ2-5, with D uncertain. This TCR came from a male patient younger than 18 who had a stem cell transplant for acute lymphoblastic leukemia, so the T cells may come from the graft donor. As DNA, the CDR3 is TGTGCCAGCAGAAAGACGAGCAACCCCCAAGAGACCCAGTACTTC. This gives the protein CASRKTSNPQETQYF.